The rows below give T cell receptor beta chains drawn from one sample of a study of shared clonotypes between healthy human individuals. Clones were read by immunoSEQ multiplex PCR, and TCRdb kept only the in-frame ones, dropping some. The repertoire holds some 1.5 million clones, with roughly 96% as singletons. Sequenced input: naive CD4+ T cells sorted from blood. These TCRs come from a man aged 25 to 40 in good health. Both conserved end residues are part of each CDR3. D genes are given only for firm matches.

TGTGCCAGCAGCTTGGGTCTGGACGGAAACTACGAGCAGTACTTC,CASSLGLDGNYEQYF,TRBJ2-7,15,-,TRBV5-4
TGTGCCAGCAGATCCCCGACTAGCGGGATTCGTACAGATACGCAGTATTTT,CASRSPTSGIRTDTQYF,TRBJ2-3,17,TRBD2,TRBV27
TGCAGTGCTACCAGGGAAGAGACCCAGTACTTC,CSATREETQYF,TRBJ2-5,11,-,TRBV20-1
TGTGCCAGCAGTTTTCGCGGGGATAACACTGAAGCTTTCTTT,CASSFRGDNTEAFF,TRBJ1-1,14,-,TRBV27
TGTGCCAGCAGTTACCGACTAAAGCAGTACTTC,CASSYRLKQYF,TRBJ2-7,11,-,TRBV6-5
TGTGCCAGTAGTATCTTGGGACAGGGCATCTATGGCTACACCTTC,CASSILGQGIYGYTF,TRBJ1-2,15,TRBD1,TRBV19
TGTGCCACCTCCCGACCAGGGGAGCTGTTTTTT,CATSRPGELFF,TRBJ2-2,11,-,TRBV10-3
TGTGCCAGACCAACCCCCCAGGGTCCCTACAATCAGCCCCAGCATTTT,CARPTPQGPYNQPQHF,TRBJ1-5,16,-,TRBV19
TGTGCCAGCAAAGGGACAAACACAGATACGCAGTATTTT,CASKGTNTDTQYF,TRBJ2-3,13,-,TRBV6-1
TGTGCCAGCAGTTTAACCAGGGGAGGCACTGAAGCTTTCTTT,CASSLTRGGTEAFF,TRBJ1-1,14,-,TRBV28